These 28 T cell receptor beta chains were all obtained from the same sample, sequenced in a study of T cell responses to AZD1222 COVID-19 vaccine. Generated by immunoSEQ multiplex PCR, the TCRdb table keeps only in-frame clones and is missing some. The sample carries some 100,000 clones, around 90% recorded once. Sample: peripheral blood, taken on day 0 of AZD1222 vaccination. The origin of the receptors is an adult in good health.

This chain joins TRBV11-3 and TRBJ2-1; either TRBD1 or TRBD2 may supply D (5 bases each). V was cut by 2 bases and J by 5 bases, with 13 bases left in between. The CDR3 is 15 amino acids. CDR1 is SGHNT and CDR2 is YENEEA in the germline V gene. In DNA form, the CDR3 reads TGTGCCAGCAGCTTATCAGGGACCCACCACAATGAGCAGTTCTTC. Its protein product is CASSLSGTHHNEQFF.

This clone was recorded a few times. The chain joins TRBV6-6 to TRBJ2-7, with a weak D call TRBD1 (6 bases). The CDR3 is 12 amino acids. V was trimmed by 6 bases and J by 5 bases, leaving 11 bases between them. CDR1 is MNHNY and CDR2 is SVGAGI in the germline V gene (reference sequence). CDR3 bases: TGTGCCAGCAGACACAGGGACGACGAGCAGTACTTC. It yields the protein CASRHRDDEQYF.

The count of this clone is one. The chain links TRBV25-1 to TRBJ2-5, with D tentatively TRBD2 (6 bases). Trimming removed 5 bases at V and 2 bases at J, with 12 bases between. Germline CDR1 and CDR2: MGHDK and SYGVNS. The CDR3 totals 14 residues. The CDR3 DNA follows: TGTGCCAGCAGTTACGGGGGTGGGCAAGAGACCCAGTACTTC. Amino acid sequence: CASSYGGGQETQYF.

The chain carries TRBV7-3 and TRBJ2-5; TRBD2 might be the D (6 bases). The CDR3 spans 13 residues. Trimming cost V 5 bases and J 5 bases, with 12 bases left between them. Germline assignment: CDR1 SGHTA and CDR2 FQGTGA. The CDR3 loop reads CASSPGGMETQYF. The CDR3 region has the DNA TGTGCCAGCAGCCCCGGGGGAATGGAGACCCAGTACTTC.

The chain recombines TRBV13 with TRBJ2-7; TRBD2 matches 7 bases. Germline V gives CDR1 PRHDT, CDR2 FYEKMQ (reference sequence). V shed 4 bases and J 4 bases; nucleotides not matched to a gene: 7. This CDR3 is 14 amino acids long. This chain's CDR3 is CASSWTGTMYEQYF. In DNA, the CDR3 is TGTGCCAGCAGCTGGACCGGGACTATGTACGAGCAGTACTTC.

The CDR3 reads CASSLGGQAYNEQFF. The DNA of the CDR3 is TGTGCCAGCAGTTTAGGGGGACAGGCCTACAATGAGCAGTTCTTC. This rearrangement joins TRBV28 to TRBJ2-1; 8 positions agree with TRBD1. The CDR3 sequence is 15 residues long. Germline trimming cut 2 bases from V and 2 bases from J; bases unmatched to any gene: 2. Germline V gene sequence: CDR1 MDHEN, CDR2 SYDVKM. Filled out from reference TRBV28 and TRBJ2-1, the complete variable domain reads DVKVTQSSRYLVKRTGEKVFLECVQDMDHENMFWYRQDPGLGLRLIYFSYDVKMKEKGDIPEGYSVSREKKERFSLILESASTNQTSMYLCASSLGGQAYNEQFFGPGTRLTVL.

The V gene is TRBV30, the J gene TRBJ1-3; 11 bases line up with TRBD1. This CDR3 comprises 13 residues. With 5 bases clipped from V and 5 bases from J, the junction kept 2 bases outside the gene matches. Germline V gene lookup returns CDR1 GTSNPN and CDR2 SVGIG (reference sequence). As DNA, the CDR3 is TGTGCCTGGGGACAGGGGGCGAGAAACACCATATATTTT. Translation gives CAWGQGARNTIYF.

This chain uses TRBV14 with TRBJ2-5; 14 nucleotides agree with TRBD2. J gave up 0 bases and V 1 base, and 4 bases lay outside the gene matches. CDR1 SGHDN and CDR2 FVKESK come from the germline V gene. This CDR3 spans 18 amino acids. In nucleotides, the CDR3 is TGTGCCAGCAGCCAAGGACTAGCGGGAGGGAGGTACCAAGAGACCCAGTACTTC. Encoded protein: CASSQGLAGGRYQETQYF.

The gene calls are TRBV25-1 and TRBJ1-6; TRBD1 might be the D (6 bases). The length of the CDR3 is 16 residues. The V end lost 3 bases, the J end lost 3 bases, and 12 bases lay between the germline ends. Germline-derived CDR1 and CDR2 are MGHDK and SYGVNS. In nucleotides, the CDR3 is TGTGCCAGCAGTGATGAAAAGGACAGCTATAATTCACCCCTCCACTTT. Translation: CASSDEKDSYNSPLHF. The complete variable domain, with remaining parts taken from reference TRBV25-1 and TRBJ1-6, reads EADIYQTPRYLVIGTGKKITLECSQTMGHDKMYWYQQDPGMELHLIHYSYGVNSTEKGDLSSESTVSRIRTEHFPLTLESARPSHTSQYLCASSDEKDSYNSPLHFGNGTRLTVT.

The chain couples TRBV27 to TRBJ1-4; the match to TRBD1 covers 9 bases. The CDR3 sequence is 13 residues long. Trimming took 5 bases from V and 7 from J; bases not matched to a gene: 2. Germline V lookup: CDR1 MNHEY, CDR2 SMNVEV (reference sequence). The CDR3 reads CASSTDRGEKLFF. CDR3 in DNA: TGTGCCAGCAGTACGGACAGGGGTGAAAAACTGTTTTTT.

The rearrangement joins TRBV29-1 to TRBJ2-5, with a tentative D call TRBD2 (5 bases). The V end was cut by 4 bases, the J end by 3 bases, with 9 bases between. This CDR3 region has 12 residues. CDR1 is SQVTM and CDR2 is ANQGSEA in the germline V gene. The CDR3 DNA reads TGCAGCGTTGTGTTGGGAGAAGAGACCCAGTACTTC. Protein: CSVVLGEETQYF.

The V call is TRBV7-2, the J call TRBJ2-3; the D gene is possibly TRBD2 (6 bases). The germline CDR1 and CDR2 sequences are SGHTA and FQGNSA. Trimming stripped 8 bases from V and 0 bases from J, with 15 bases between. The CDR3 consists of 15 residues. CDR3 amino acids: CASGPRGGSTDTQYF. CDR3 nucleotide sequence: TGTGCCAGCGGACCCCGTGGGGGGAGCACAGATACGCAGTATTTT.

This sequence joins TRBV18 and TRBJ1-2, with 7 bases lining up with TRBD1. Germline values: CDR1 KGHSH, CDR2 LQKENI. V lost 6 bases to trimming and J lost 4 bases; unmatched junction nucleotides: 8. This CDR3 contains 14 residues. CDR3 DNA sequence: TGTGCCAGCTCCTCCGACAGGGAACCCTATGGCTACACCTTC. Residues: CASSSDREPYGYTF.

This chain joins TRBV20-1 and TRBJ1-2, with D unresolved. CDR1 is DFQATT and CDR2 is SNEGSKA in the germline V gene (reference sequence). CDR3 length: 13 residues. V lost 3 bases and J lost 4, with 12 bases in between. Written as DNA, the CDR3 is TGCAGTGCTAGTTTGGGGAGTGGCTATGGCTACACCTTC. Translation gives CSASLGSGYGYTF.

This clone was seen more than once but under ten times. This chain links TRBV27 with TRBJ1-5, with D perhaps TRBD1 (6 bases). The CDR3 covers 15 residues. Germline V gives CDR1 MNHEY, CDR2 SMNVEV (reference sequence). V was pared by 6 bases and J by 1 base, with 13 bases between. The CDR3 DNA is TGTGCCAGCAGAAACTACCAGGGGAGCAATCAGCCCCAGCATTTT. Its translation is CASRNYQGSNQPQHF.

Notes on this clone: A much larger clone is a single base away; this may be a read error. The chain carries TRBV6-4 and TRBJ2-1; D unclear. With 0 bases removed from V and 3 bases from J, the gap between germline ends came to 3 bases. CDR3 length: 13 amino acids. Germline loops: CDR1 MRHNA, CDR2 SNTAGT. CDR3 in DNA: TGTGCCAGCAGTGACTCGGACTACAATGAGCAGTTCTTC. It translates to CASSDSDYNEQFF.

The chain joins TRBV15 to TRBJ1-2, with D maybe TRBD1 (5 bases). Germline V gives CDR1 LNHNV, CDR2 YYDKDF (reference sequence). The CDR3 has 15 residues. V shed 0 bases and J shed 7 bases, with 15 bases lying between them. The CDR3 loop reads CATSRDRVAGTGYTF. The CDR3 DNA reads as TGTGCCACCAGCAGAGATAGGGTTGCAGGGACTGGCTACACCTTC.

V is TRBV19 and J is TRBJ2-1, with D perhaps TRBD2 (6 bases). This CDR3 has 14 amino acids. The V gene's germline CDR1 is LNHDA and CDR2 SQIVND (reference sequence). The ends were cut back, 3 bases at V and 4 bases at J, with 10 bases in the middle. The CDR3 DNA sequence: TGTGCCAGTAGTATCCCGGGACTTTACAATGAGCAGTTCTTC. Translating it yields CASSIPGLYNEQFF.

J is TRBJ1-4 and V is TRBV5-1; no clear D. The CDR3 spans 15 residues. CDR1 and CDR2 from the germline V gene are SGHRS and YFSETQ. V gave up 0 bases and J gave up 7 bases, with 13 bases separating them. The CDR3 loop reads CASSLVRGGVEKLFF. For the CDR3, the DNA is TGCGCCAGCAGCTTGGTCCGAGGTGGTGTTGAAAAACTGTTTTTT.

The chain is built from TRBV9 and TRBJ2-3, with D unresolved. With 0 bases removed from V and 0 bases from J, the gap between germline ends came to 8 bases. This CDR3 spans 15 amino acids. The germline gives CDR1 SGDLS, CDR2 YYNGEE. CDR3 in amino acids: CASSVVGISTDTQYF. The CDR3 region has the DNA TGTGCCAGCAGCGTAGTTGGGATAAGCACAGATACGCAGTATTTT.

V gene TRBV20-1 combines with J gene TRBJ2-7; tentative D call: TRBD2 (5 bases). Germline lookup yields CDR1 DFQATT and CDR2 SNEGSKA (reference sequence). Trimming pared 3 bases from V and 3 bases from J, leaving 9 bases between. The CDR3 totals 12 residues. The CDR3 sequence: CSASYGNYEQYF. CDR3 DNA: TGCAGTGCTAGTTACGGGAACTACGAGCAGTACTTC.

This chain links TRBV6-5 with TRBJ2-3, with 12 bases fitting TRBD2. CDR1 and CDR2 (germline): MNHEY, SVGAGI. V gave up 6 bases and J gave up 5 bases; unmatched junction bases: 6. CDR3 length: 15 amino acids. The CDR3 nucleotides are TGTGCCAGCAGGATGGGACTAGCGGGTATAGATACGCAGTATTTT. This codes for CASRMGLAGIDTQYF.

The table lists this clone with a count of one. The V gene is TRBV29-1, the J gene TRBJ1-1; D is ambiguous. Germline V gene lookup returns CDR1 SQVTM and CDR2 ANQGSEA. Trimming stripped 3 bases from V and 4 bases from J, with 12 bases between. The CDR3 length is 13 residues. In DNA form, the CDR3 reads TGCAGCGTTGATCGTGTAGAGGGCACTGAAGCTTTCTTT. Its translation: CSVDRVEGTEAFF.

This clone was found once. The chain recombines TRBV5-1 with TRBJ2-5; TRBD1 agrees at 8 bases. The germline V gene encodes CDR1 SGHRS and CDR2 YFSETQ. This CDR3 region has 16 residues. V was pared by 0 bases and J by 6 bases, with 10 bases of the junction left unmatched. CDR3 in DNA: TGCGCCAGCAGCTTGGTGCAGGGGGCGACCCCGAAGACCCAGTACTTC. Translation: CASSLVQGATPKTQYF. Combining the CDR3 with reference TRBV5-1 and TRBJ2-5 gives the whole variable domain KAGVTQTPRYLIKTRGQQVTLSCSPISGHRSVSWYQQTPGQGLQFLFEYFSETQRNKGNFPGRFSGRQFSNSRSEMNVSTLELGDSALYLCASSLVQGATPKTQYFGPGTRLLVL.

V usage is TRBV2 and J usage is TRBJ2-7, with D unclear. This CDR3 comprises 12 residues. Germline V gene sequence: CDR1 SNHLY, CDR2 FYNNEI. Trimming cost V 6 bases and J 3 bases, with 9 bases left between them. The DNA of the CDR3 is TGTGCCAGCAGGTTGGATCTCTACGAGCAGTACTTC. It codes for CASRLDLYEQYF.

The V and J genes are TRBV19 and TRBJ1-3, with D uncertain. Trimming took 3 bases from V and 0 from J, leaving 6 bases between them. The CDR3 consists of 14 residues. CDR1 and CDR2 from the germline V gene are LNHDA and SQIVND (reference sequence). The CDR3 loop is CASSIWNSGNTIYF. The CDR3 DNA reads as TGTGCCAGTAGTATCTGGAACTCTGGAAACACCATATATTTT.

The CDR3 region is CASSPQAGEHEQYF. The CDR3 DNA follows: TGTGCCAGCAGCCCCCAGGCGGGAGAGCACGAGCAGTACTTC. The V gene is TRBV7-9, the J gene TRBJ2-7, with TRBD2 matching 7 bases. Germline trimming cut 5 bases from V and 5 bases from J; bases unmatched to any gene: 9. This CDR3 comprises 14 residues. Germline CDR1 and CDR2: SEHNR and FQNEAQ (reference sequence).

The CDR3 region has the DNA TGTGCCAGTCTCCCGGGACAGGGTTCTAACTATGGCTACACCTTC. As protein: CASLPGQGSNYGYTF. V is TRBV2 and J is TRBJ1-2; 9 nucleotides line up with TRBD1. Trimming took 9 bases from V and 0 from J; bases not matched to a gene: 8. Germline lookup yields CDR1 SNHLY and CDR2 FYNNEI. The CDR3 extends over 15 amino acids.